This T cell receptor beta chain was found in a study of CD8+ T cells in alopecia areata. The overall study: Among treated patients, oral tofacitinib was administered at 5 to 10 mg twice daily.

Sorted populations comprised CD4+ and CD8+ T cells obtained from PBMCs. The study's findings and limits: Normal scalp showed lower clonality than lesional scalp, especially alopecia totalis/universalis.

RNA was isolated and reverse transcribed to cDNA, the sequencing template. TCRdb keeps only in-frame clones here, not all; method: immunoSEQ multiplex PCR. The table shows more than 150,000 clones, with 45% to 55% occurring only once. CDR1 is MGHRA and CDR2 is YSYEKL in the germline V gene. The V and J ends lost 0 bases and 4 bases respectively, with 10 bases between them. This CDR3 spans 14 amino acids. For this clone: What it binds is unknown.

The sample in question was CD8+ T cells sorted from blood, obtained at week 0. V gene TRBV4-1 combines with J gene TRBJ2-7; D is tentatively TRBD1 or TRBD2 (5 bases each). This TCR was sampled from a human donor with alopecia areata. CDR3 nucleotide sequence: TGCGCCAGCAGCCAAGATTCAGGGAGTTACGAGCAGTACTTC. Protein: CASSQDSGSYEQYF.